Included here is one T cell receptor (beta chain) sequence, with context. Its specificity is unknown. A sample-barcoded 5' primer and a J-beta primer mix were used in a second PCR of roughly 7 to 11 cycles. Template switching added a 12-random-nucleotide identifier to every cDNA molecule. Every sample gave at least 3 million paired-end reads containing CDR3. MiXCR was run by TCRdb on the 5' RACE reads, yielding one entry per CDR3 protein. This table has approximately 800,000 distinct CDR3 sequences, 58% appearing once. The data stem from a study of blood T cells in healthy people across ages. General study findings and limits: As age increased, TCR beta diversity per million T cells fell in a roughly linear fashion.

Germline V lookup: CDR1 SGHVS, CDR2 FQNEAQ. This CDR3 has 23 residues. The TCR was taken from a man aged 25-45 years in good health. The sample consisted of blood. The chain is built from TRBV7-8 and TRBJ2-1, with TRBD2 matching 11 bases. The better agreement between TRBJ2-7 and the DNA end casts doubt on the J call. The CDR3 DNA sequence: TGTGCCAGCAGCTTATATTTCTACGGTGCGACTAGCGGGGACAGAAGCTCCTACAATGAGCAGTACTTC. Protein sequence: CASSLYFYGATSGDRSSYNEQYF.